These 2 T cell receptor beta chains came from one sample sequenced in a study of PD-L1 blockade in urothelial cancer. The time point is: peripheral blood 6 weeks after treatment start. Produced via immunoSEQ multiplex PCR; TCRdb's table is partial and in-frame only. The repertoire holds about 76,000 clones, with less than 95% as singletons. This specimen consisted of PBMCs, obtained around atezolizumab (anti-PD-L1) treatment. The receptors derive from a woman of 80 years or more with urothelial cancer.

This CDR3 is CASSLRTGGPNEQYF. The CDR3, as DNA: TGCGCCAGCAGCTTGAGGACAGGGGGCCCGAACGAGCAGTACTTC. The rearrangement links TRBV5-1 to TRBJ2-7; the match to TRBD1 covers 11 bases. This CDR3 contains 15 residues. The ends lost 1 base at V and 5 bases at J; junction bases unmatched: 5. In germline, CDR1 is SGHRS, CDR2 YFSETQ. Full variable domain (rest looked up from reference TRBV5-1 and TRBJ2-7): KAGVTQTPRYLIKTRGQQVTLSCSPISGHRSVSWYQQTPGQGLQFLFEYFSETQRNKGNFPGRFSGRQFSNSRSEMNVSTLELGDSALYLCASSLRTGGPNEQYFGPGTRLTVT.

The chain carries TRBV5-1 and TRBJ2-1, with TRBD2 identical over 9 bases. Losses at the gene ends were 0 bases for V and 4 bases for J; bases not matched to a gene: 2. The V gene's germline CDR1 is SGHRS and CDR2 YFSETQ. The CDR3 is 15 amino acids. The CDR3 is CASSLASGDYNEQFF. Here the CDR3 DNA reads TGCGCCAGCAGCTTGGCTAGCGGGGATTACAATGAGCAGTTCTTC.